This T cell receptor (beta chain) was retrieved from a study of shared clonotypes between healthy human individuals. The V gene's germline CDR1 is SGDLS and CDR2 YYNGEE. The length of the CDR3 is 14 residues. V was clipped by 0 bases and J by 11 bases; unmatched bases: 4. This table comes from immunoSEQ multiplex PCR, and its TCRdb copy is limited to in-frame clones, with some not included. The sample includes over 2 million clones, less than 95% of them seen just once. The sequenced material came from naive CD4+ T cells from PBMCs. Subset of the sample: CD45RA+ positively selected. This rearrangement joins TRBV9 to TRBJ2-6; 8 bases are a match to TRBD1. The TCR originated in a man aged 18-30 years in good health. Some clones in this sample may be carry-over from other donors' samples. The CDR3 reads CASSVAVTGDVLTF. The CDR3, as DNA: TGTGCCAGCAGCGTAGCTGTGACAGGGGACGTCCTGACTTTC.